Sequencing of this T cell receptor beta chain was carried out in a study of naive and memory T cell subsets. Whole-study results and caveats: Possibly reflecting memory cells re-expressing CD45RA, a few larger clonotypes occurred in naive repertoires, especially CD8. Gini index rose across naive, CM, EM and EMRA in CD4 and CD8. Clonotypes are single alpha or beta chains, not paired receptors.

A word on this clonotype: What it binds is not known.

CDR1 and CDR2 (germline): MNHEY, SMNVEV (reference sequence). The V segment lost 2 bases and the J segment 4 bases; nucleotides outside the gene matches: 4. The CDR3 is made up of 15 amino acids. Two oligonucleotides, mixed equimolar, formed the beta constant-region primer covering TRBC1 and TRBC2. Ligated cDNA was amplified by four rounds of PCR with nested alpha and beta constant-region primers and SP2. TCRdb independently ran MiXCR on the UMI-ligation and nested PCR reads; one entry per CDR3 protein. In the table there are 120,000 to 150,000 distinct CDR3 sequences, approximately 20% of which are singletons.

The source is a human donor in good health. The chain employs TRBV27 and TRBJ2-3, with 9 nucleotides matching TRBD2. Sequences were obtained from naive CD8+ T cells from blood. The CDR3: CASSLAAGGSDTQYF. The CDR3 coding sequence is TGTGCCAGCAGTTTAGCAGCGGGAGGCTCAGATACGCAGTATTTT.